Following are 16 T cell receptor beta chains from one sample sequenced in a study of regulatory T cells in long-lasting Graves disease. Library construction for TCR beta used iRepertoire HTBI primers and Arm-PCR of CDR3 regions. TCRdb redid the calling of the multiplex PCR reads with MiXCR, one entry per CDR3 protein. Here the sample spans approximately 470,000 distinct CDR3 sequences, around 15% being singletons. The sample's time point: newly diagnosed GD, antithyroid drugs for less than 3 months. The TCR library was prepared using RNA isolated from PBMCs. The same sample was also studied in work on T cells in Graves' hyperthyroidism and ophthalmopathy.

The sequencing used peripheral blood mononuclear cells (PBMCs), collected at new diagnosis, from a patient treated with antithyroid drugs. These receptors came from a man in his forties with Graves disease.

This clonotype was recorded many times. The V and J genes are TRBV3-1 and TRBJ1-1; D is unresolved. Trimming shortened V by 0 bases and J by 1 base, and 6 bases separated the two germline ends. Germline loops: CDR1 LGHDT, CDR2 YNNKEL (reference sequence). The CDR3 is 14 residues long. Here the CDR3 reads CASSQDQANTEAFF. The CDR3 DNA follows: TGTGCCAGCAGCCAAGATCAAGCGAACACTGAAGCTTTCTTT.

CDR3 nucleotide sequence: TGCGCCAGCAGCTTGGGGACCGAAACTGGCTACACCTTC. It translates to CASSLGTETGYTF. V is TRBV5-1 and J is TRBJ1-2; D not certain. Trimming took off 0 bases at V and 7 bases at J, with 10 bases between the two ends. The germline V gene has CDR1 SGHRS and CDR2 YFSETQ. The CDR3 has 13 residues.

This clonotype was counted only a few times. V and J are TRBV7-2 and TRBJ2-2, with TRBD2 matching 11 bases. V trimming: 2 bases; J trimming: 4 bases; junction bases outside the gene matches: 18. The CDR3 totals 21 residues. CDR1 SGHTA and CDR2 FQGNSA come from the germline V gene. CDR3 region: CASSLRPPGTSGYLATGELFF. The CDR3 bases are TGTGCCAGCAGCTTAAGGCCACCGGGGACTAGCGGCTACCTGGCCACCGGGGAGCTGTTTTTT.

In the case of this clonotype: A clone one base away is much larger, so this may be a read error. The V gene is TRBV2, the J gene TRBJ2-5; D assignment may be TRBD1 or TRBD2 (6 bases each). V dropped 4 bases and J dropped 5 bases, with 17 bases sitting between them. This CDR3 has 15 residues. The V gene's germline CDR1 is SNHLY and CDR2 FYNNEI. This CDR3 reads CASSGEGGGLETQYF. The CDR3 bases are TGTGCCAGCAGTGGAGAAGGGGGAGGTCTGGAGACCCAGTACTTC.

V and J are TRBV20-1 and TRBJ2-5; D is possibly TRBD2 (6 bases). The CDR3 has 15 amino acids. From germline, CDR1 is DFQATT and CDR2 SNEGSKA (reference sequence). The V end was cut by 0 bases, the J end by 2 bases, with 13 bases between. The CDR3 DNA is TGCAGTGCTAGAGATTTCCGGGGGTTACAAGAGACCCAGTACTTC. Amino acids: CSARDFRGLQETQYF.

This clonotype was seen at least ten times. The chain has TRBV7-2 and TRBJ2-1; possibly TRBD1 for D (7 bases). Trimming left V 4 bases short and J 11 bases short, with 21 bases between. The CDR3 sequence is 15 residues long. Per the germline V gene, CDR1 is SGHTA and CDR2 is FQGNSA. CDR3: CASSSTEGAGQKQFF. CDR3 coding DNA: TGTGCCAGCAGCTCCACGGAGGGGGCAGGGCAAAAGCAGTTCTTC.

This clonotype was observed many times. The rearrangement uses TRBV30 and TRBJ1-2; no definite D call. From germline, CDR1 is GTSNPN and CDR2 SVGIG (reference sequence). CDR3 length equals 14 residues. Trimming shortened V by 1 base and J by 0 bases, and 9 bases separated the two germline ends. In DNA form, the CDR3 reads TGTGCCTGGAGTGAGGGAGCGGCTAACTATGGCTACACCTTC. It codes for CAWSEGAANYGYTF.

This clonotype showed up just a few times. The V and J genes are TRBV25-1 and TRBJ2-1, with 14 bases aligning to TRBD2. The CDR3 loop spans 14 amino acids. V dropped 4 bases and J dropped 10; count of bases not matched to a gene: 3. The germline gives CDR1 MGHDK, CDR2 SYGVNS. This CDR3 is CASSGTSGRREQFF. DNA for the CDR3: TGTGCCAGCAGTGGGACTAGCGGGAGGCGGGAGCAGTTCTTC. The variable domain in full, with the rest retrieved from reference TRBV25-1 and TRBJ2-1, is EADIYQTPRYLVIGTGKKITLECSQTMGHDKMYWYQQDPGMELHLIHYSYGVNSTEKGDLSSESTVSRIRTEHFPLTLESARPSHTSQYLCASSGTSGRREQFFGPGTRLTVL.

This chain joins TRBV5-1 and TRBJ2-5, with no clear D. Germline values: CDR1 SGHRS, CDR2 YFSETQ. The CDR3 is made up of 14 amino acids. V lost 0 bases to trimming and J lost 1 base, with 7 bases between them. DNA for the CDR3: TGCGCCAGCAGCTTGGAAGGCAGCCAAGAGACCCAGTACTTC. Protein sequence: CASSLEGSQETQYF.

This rearrangement joins TRBV2 to TRBJ1-6, with no clear D. Germline lookup yields CDR1 SNHLY and CDR2 FYNNEI. V was shortened by 6 bases and J by 8 bases, with 8 bases between the two germline ends. The CDR3 runs 12 residues. CDR3 region: CASRRSDSPLHF. CDR3 nucleotide sequence: TGTGCCAGCAGGCGGAGCGATTCACCCCTCCACTTT.

On this clonotype itself: This may come from a read error, since a much larger clone is one base off. The V gene is TRBV6-9, the J gene TRBJ2-7; D unclear. This CDR3 spans 14 amino acids. Germline CDR1 MNHGY, CDR2 SVAAGI. The CDR3 DNA reads as TGTGCCAGCAGTTACTTGGCCAGATCCTACGAGCGGTACTTC. Its protein is CASSYLARSYERYF.

Remarks on this clonotype: With a much larger clone just one base away, this may be a read error. J is TRBJ2-7 and V is TRBV6-1; no clear D gene. The germline CDR1 and CDR2 sequences are MNHNS and SASEGT. This CDR3 comprises 14 residues. Trimming shortened V by 5 bases and J by 6 bases, and 17 bases separated the two germline ends. The CDR3 is CASSNGDGRFEQYF. CDR3 bases: TGTGCCAGCAGTAACGGAGACGGTAGGTTCGAGCAGTACTTC.

This clonotype has a handful of counts. The chain employs TRBV19 and TRBJ1-1; the match to TRBD1 covers 11 bases. The CDR3 has 15 residues. V lost 7 bases and J lost 6; bases outside the gene matches: 10. Germline values: CDR1 LNHDA, CDR2 SQIVND (reference sequence). CDR3 loop: CASTRTGGAGAEAFF. For the CDR3, the DNA is TGTGCCAGTACCCGGACAGGGGGCGCGGGAGCTGAAGCTTTCTTT. Drawing the rest from reference TRBV19 and TRBJ1-1, the complete variable domain is DGGITQSPKYLFRKEGQNVTLSCEQNLNHDAMYWYRQDPGQGLRLIYYSQIVNDFQKGDIAEGYSVSREKKESFPLTVTSAQKNPTAFYLCASTRTGGAGAEAFFGQGTRLTVV.

This clonotype was found many times. The gene calls are TRBV29-1 and TRBJ2-5; TRBD1 agrees at 8 bases. This CDR3 contains 15 residues. The germline gives CDR1 SQVTM, CDR2 ANQGSEA. The ends lost 4 bases at V and 5 bases at J; junction bases unmatched: 12. This CDR3 is CSVADVRGLSETQYF. The DNA of the CDR3 is TGCAGCGTTGCGGACGTCAGGGGGCTTTCGGAGACCCAGTACTTC.

This clonotype was detected a few times. In DNA form, the CDR3 reads TGTGCCAGTAGTAAAGGGACAGGGTCCTACGAGCAGTACTTC. Translated: CASSKGTGSYEQYF. This sequence joins TRBV19 and TRBJ2-7, with 9 bases aligning to TRBD1. J lost 1 base, V lost 4 bases, and 2 bases had no gene match. CDR3 length: 14 amino acids. CDR1 is LNHDA, CDR2 SQIVND, per germline (reference sequence).

About this clonotype itself: This could be a read error, since a much larger clone is one nucleotide away. The chain couples TRBV27 to TRBJ2-7; maybe TRBD1 (5 bases). Germline-derived CDR1 and CDR2 are MNHEY and SMNVEV (reference sequence). Trimming cost V 4 bases and J 3 bases, with 10 bases left between them. CDR3 size: 13 residues. CDR3 nucleotide sequence: TGTGCCAGCAGTTGGGGCAGGAGCTACGAGCAGTACTTC. This sequence encodes CASSWGRSYEQYF.